This T cell receptor (beta chain) was recorded in a study of CD8+CD57+ T cells in acquired aplastic anemia. Study details: Sorted CD4+ and CD8+ cells yielded DNA averaging about 2.9 ug. Study-level results: Patients had approximately 29 CD8+ CDR3 sequences in common with controls (the shared set).

A note on this clonotype: Its specificity is unknown.

The use of genomic DNA as template underpinned the TCR beta VDJ and CDR3 profiling. TCRdb used MiXCR to reprocess the reads, holding one entry per CDR3 protein. Among about 160,000 distinct CDR3 sequences listed, around 75% were seen once. Individuals selected for sequencing had exhibited CD8+CD57+ cell expansion on flow cytometry. A severe acquired aplastic anemia diagnosis applied to all patients. The study sampled blood from patients who had received no therapy. V was shortened by 3 bases and J by 4 bases, with 7 bases between the two germline ends. Germline loops: CDR1 LNHDA, CDR2 SQIVND (reference sequence). This CDR3 spans 13 amino acids.

Specimen: sorted CD4+, CD8+, or CD8+CD57+ T cells (not recorded which) from PBMCs. V gene TRBV19 combines with J gene TRBJ1-5; unclear D gene. The TCR comes from a human donor with aplastic anemia. CDR3 in DNA: TGTGCCAGTAGTATTAGTGAGAATCAGCCCCAGCATTTT. Protein product: CASSISENQPQHF. Full variable domain (missing parts from reference TRBV19 and TRBJ1-5): DGGITQSPKYLFRKEGQNVTLSCEQNLNHDAMYWYRQDPGQGLRLIYYSQIVNDFQKGDIAEGYSVSREKKESFPLTVTSAQKNPTAFYLCASSISENQPQHFGDGTRLSIL.